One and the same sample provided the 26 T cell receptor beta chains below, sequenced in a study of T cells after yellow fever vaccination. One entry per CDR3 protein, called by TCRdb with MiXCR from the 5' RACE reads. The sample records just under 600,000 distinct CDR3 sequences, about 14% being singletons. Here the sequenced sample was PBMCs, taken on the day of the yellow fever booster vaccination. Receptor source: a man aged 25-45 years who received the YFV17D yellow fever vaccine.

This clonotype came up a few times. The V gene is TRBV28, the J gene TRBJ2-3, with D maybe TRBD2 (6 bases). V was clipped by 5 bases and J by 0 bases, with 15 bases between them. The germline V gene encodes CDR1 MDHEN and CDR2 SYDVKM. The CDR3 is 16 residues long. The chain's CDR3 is CASSPMAGTSTDTQYF. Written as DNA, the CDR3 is TGTGCCAGCAGTCCGATGGCGGGGACTAGCACAGATACGCAGTATTTT.

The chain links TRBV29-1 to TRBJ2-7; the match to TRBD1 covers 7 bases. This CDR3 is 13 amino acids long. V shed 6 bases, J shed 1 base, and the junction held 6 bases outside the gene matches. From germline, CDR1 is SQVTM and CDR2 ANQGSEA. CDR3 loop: CSVAEGQSYEQYF. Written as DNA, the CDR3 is TGCAGCGTCGCCGAGGGACAGTCCTACGAGCAGTACTTC.

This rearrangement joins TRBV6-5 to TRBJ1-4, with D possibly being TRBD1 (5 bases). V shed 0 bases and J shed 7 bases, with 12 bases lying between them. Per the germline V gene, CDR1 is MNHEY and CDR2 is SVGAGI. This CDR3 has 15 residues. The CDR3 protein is CASSYSPGSVEKLFF. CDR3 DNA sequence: TGTGCCAGCAGTTACTCTCCAGGGTCTGTTGAAAAACTGTTTTTT.

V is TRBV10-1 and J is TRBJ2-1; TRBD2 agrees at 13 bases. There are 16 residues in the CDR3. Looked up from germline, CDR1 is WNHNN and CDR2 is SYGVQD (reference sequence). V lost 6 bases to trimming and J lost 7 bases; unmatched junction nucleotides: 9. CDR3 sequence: CASSERTSGRGNEQFF. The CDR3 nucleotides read TGCGCCAGCAGCGAGCGGACTAGCGGGAGAGGAAATGAGCAGTTCTTC.

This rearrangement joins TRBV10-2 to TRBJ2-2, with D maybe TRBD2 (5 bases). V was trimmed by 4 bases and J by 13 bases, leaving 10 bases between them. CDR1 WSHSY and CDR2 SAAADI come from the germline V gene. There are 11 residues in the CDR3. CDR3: CASSASEGLFF. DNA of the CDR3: TGCGCCAGCAGTGCCTCCGAGGGGCTGTTTTTT.

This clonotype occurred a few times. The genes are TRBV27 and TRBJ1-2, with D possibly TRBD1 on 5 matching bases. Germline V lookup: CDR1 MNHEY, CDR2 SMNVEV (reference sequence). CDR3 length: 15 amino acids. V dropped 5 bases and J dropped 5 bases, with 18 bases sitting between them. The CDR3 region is CASSLSGDLGYGYTF. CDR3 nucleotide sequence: TGTGCCAGCAGTCTCTCCGGGGACCTGGGATATGGCTACACCTTC.

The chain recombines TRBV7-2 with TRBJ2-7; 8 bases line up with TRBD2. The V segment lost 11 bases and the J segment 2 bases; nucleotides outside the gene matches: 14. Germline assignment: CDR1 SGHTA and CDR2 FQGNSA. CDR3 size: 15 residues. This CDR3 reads CASQVSGATTYEQYF. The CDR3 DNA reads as TGTGCCTCTCAAGTTAGCGGGGCCACCACCTACGAGCAGTACTTC.

CDR3 nucleotides: TGTGCCAGCAGTTTAGAAAGCGGGAGGGCCTATGAGCAGTTCTTC. This translates into CASSLESGRAYEQFF. The chain links TRBV12-3 or TRBV12-4 to TRBJ2-1; 10 bases are a match to TRBD2. Trimming at V came to 1 base and at J to 8 bases, leaving 5 bases not matched to a gene. CDR3 length: 15 residues.

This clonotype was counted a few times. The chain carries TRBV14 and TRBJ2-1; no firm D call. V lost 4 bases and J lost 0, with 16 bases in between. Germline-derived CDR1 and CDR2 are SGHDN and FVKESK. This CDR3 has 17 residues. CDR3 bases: TGTGCCAGCAGCCTACGCCTGGGCGGAAGCTCCTACAATGAGCAGTTCTTC. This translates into CASSLRLGGSSYNEQFF.

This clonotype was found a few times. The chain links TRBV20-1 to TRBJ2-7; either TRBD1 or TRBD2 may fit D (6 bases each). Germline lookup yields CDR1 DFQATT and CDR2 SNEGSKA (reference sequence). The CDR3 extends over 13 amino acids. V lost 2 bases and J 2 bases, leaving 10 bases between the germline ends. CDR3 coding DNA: TGCAGTGCTAGAAGGCGGGACACCTACGAGCAGTACTTC. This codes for CSARRRDTYEQYF.

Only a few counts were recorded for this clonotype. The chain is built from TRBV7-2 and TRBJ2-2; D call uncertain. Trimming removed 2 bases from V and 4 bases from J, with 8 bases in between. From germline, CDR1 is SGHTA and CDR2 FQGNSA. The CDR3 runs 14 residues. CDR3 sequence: CASSLNRATGELFF. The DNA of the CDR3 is TGTGCCAGCAGCTTAAACAGAGCCACCGGGGAGCTGTTTTTT.

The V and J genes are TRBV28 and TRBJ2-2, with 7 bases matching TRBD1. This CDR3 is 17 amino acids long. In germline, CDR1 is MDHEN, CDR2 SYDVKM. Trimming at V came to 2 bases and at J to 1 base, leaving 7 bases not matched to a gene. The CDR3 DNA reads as TGTGCCAGCAGTTTACAGCACCGGGACAGGAACACCGGGGAGCTGTTTTTT. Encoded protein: CASSLQHRDRNTGELFF.

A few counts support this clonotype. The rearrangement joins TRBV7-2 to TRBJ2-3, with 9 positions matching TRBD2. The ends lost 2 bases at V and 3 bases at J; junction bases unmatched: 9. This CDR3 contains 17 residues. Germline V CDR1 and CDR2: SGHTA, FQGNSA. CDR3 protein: CASSLNGAGGGTDTQYF. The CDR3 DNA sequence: TGTGCCAGCAGCTTAAACGGGGCGGGAGGGGGGACAGATACGCAGTATTTT.

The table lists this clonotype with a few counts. CDR3 residues: CASSPTTGVNTEAFF. The CDR3 DNA sequence: TGTGCCAGCTCACCAACTACAGGGGTGAACACTGAAGCTTTCTTT. This chain links TRBV18 with TRBJ1-1, with 7 bases that match TRBD1. Germline CDR1 and CDR2: KGHSH and LQKENI. Trimming at V came to 2 bases and at J to 0 bases, leaving 3 bases not matched to a gene. The CDR3 is 15 amino acids.

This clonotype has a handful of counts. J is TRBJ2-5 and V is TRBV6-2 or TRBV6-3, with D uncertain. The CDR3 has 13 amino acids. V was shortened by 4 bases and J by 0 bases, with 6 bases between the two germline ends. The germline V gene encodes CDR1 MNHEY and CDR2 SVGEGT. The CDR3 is CASSFRDQETQYF. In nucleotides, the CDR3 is TGTGCCAGCAGTTTCCGTGACCAAGAGACCCAGTACTTC.

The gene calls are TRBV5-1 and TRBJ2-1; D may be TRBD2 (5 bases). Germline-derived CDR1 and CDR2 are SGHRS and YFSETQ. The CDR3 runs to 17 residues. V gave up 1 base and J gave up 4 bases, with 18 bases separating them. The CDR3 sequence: CASSLSPLAGIYNEQFF. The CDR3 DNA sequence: TGCGCCAGCAGCTTGAGCCCCCTCGCGGGTATTTACAATGAGCAGTTCTTC.

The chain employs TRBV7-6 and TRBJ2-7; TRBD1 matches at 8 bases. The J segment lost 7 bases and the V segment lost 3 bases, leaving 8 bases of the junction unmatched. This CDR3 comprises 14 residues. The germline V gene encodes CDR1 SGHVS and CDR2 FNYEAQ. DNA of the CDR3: TGTGCCAGCAGCTTTGGGGGACAGGCTAAGGAGCAGTACTTC. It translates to CASSFGGQAKEQYF.

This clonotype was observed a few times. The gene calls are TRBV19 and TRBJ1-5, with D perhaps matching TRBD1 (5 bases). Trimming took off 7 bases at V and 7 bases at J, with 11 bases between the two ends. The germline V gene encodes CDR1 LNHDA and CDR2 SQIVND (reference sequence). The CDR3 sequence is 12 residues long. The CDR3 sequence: CASNYRLQPQHF. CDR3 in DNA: TGTGCCAGTAACTACAGGTTGCAGCCCCAGCATTTT. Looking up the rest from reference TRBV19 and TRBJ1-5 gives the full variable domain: DGGITQSPKYLFRKEGQNVTLSCEQNLNHDAMYWYRQDPGQGLRLIYYSQIVNDFQKGDIAEGYSVSREKKESFPLTVTSAQKNPTAFYLCASNYRLQPQHFGDGTRLSIL.

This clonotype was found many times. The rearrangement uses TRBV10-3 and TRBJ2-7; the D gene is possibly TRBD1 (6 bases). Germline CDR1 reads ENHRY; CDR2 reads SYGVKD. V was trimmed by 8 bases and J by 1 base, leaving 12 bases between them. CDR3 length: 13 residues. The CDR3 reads CAIGLDRSYEQYF. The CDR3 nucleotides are TGTGCCATCGGCCTGGACAGATCCTACGAGCAGTACTTC.

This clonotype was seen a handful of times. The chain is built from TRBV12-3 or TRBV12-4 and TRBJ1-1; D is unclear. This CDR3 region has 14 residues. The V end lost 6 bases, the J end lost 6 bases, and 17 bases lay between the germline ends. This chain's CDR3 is CASRIQAVSAEAFF. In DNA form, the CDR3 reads TGTGCCAGCAGAATCCAAGCGGTATCCGCTGAAGCTTTCTTT.

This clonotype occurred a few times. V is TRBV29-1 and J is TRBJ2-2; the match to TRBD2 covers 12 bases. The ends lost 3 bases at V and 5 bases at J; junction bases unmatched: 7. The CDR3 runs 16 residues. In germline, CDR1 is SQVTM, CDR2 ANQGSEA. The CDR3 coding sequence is TGCAGCGTTGATGGTCTAGCGGGAGGGCAGACCGGGGAGCTGTTTTTT. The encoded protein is CSVDGLAGGQTGELFF.

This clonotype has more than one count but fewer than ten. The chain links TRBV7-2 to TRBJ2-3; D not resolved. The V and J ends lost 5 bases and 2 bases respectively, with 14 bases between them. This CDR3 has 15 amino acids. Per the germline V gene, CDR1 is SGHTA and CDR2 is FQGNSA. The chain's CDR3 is CASSKSSTTTDTQYF. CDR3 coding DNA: TGTGCCAGCAGCAAAAGCAGTACCACCACAGATACGCAGTATTTT.

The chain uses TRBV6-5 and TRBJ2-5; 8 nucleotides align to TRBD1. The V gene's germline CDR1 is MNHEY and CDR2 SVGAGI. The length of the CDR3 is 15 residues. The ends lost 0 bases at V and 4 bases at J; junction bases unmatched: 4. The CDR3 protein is CASSYSTGDRETQYF. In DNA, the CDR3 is TGTGCCAGCAGTTACTCGACAGGGGATCGAGAGACCCAGTACTTC.

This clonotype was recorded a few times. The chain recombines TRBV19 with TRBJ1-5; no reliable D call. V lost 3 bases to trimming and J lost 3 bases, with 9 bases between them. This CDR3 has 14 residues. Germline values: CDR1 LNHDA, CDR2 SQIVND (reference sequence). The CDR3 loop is CASSIRQNNQPQHF. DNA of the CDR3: TGTGCCAGTAGTATTCGGCAGAACAATCAGCCCCAGCATTTT.

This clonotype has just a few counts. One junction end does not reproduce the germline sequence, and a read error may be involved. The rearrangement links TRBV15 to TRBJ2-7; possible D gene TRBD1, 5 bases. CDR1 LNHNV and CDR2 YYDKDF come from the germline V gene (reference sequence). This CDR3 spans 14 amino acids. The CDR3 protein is CATSSLLGQDTLCF. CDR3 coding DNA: TGTGCCACCAGCAGCCTCTTAGGGCAGGACACACTGTGCTTC.

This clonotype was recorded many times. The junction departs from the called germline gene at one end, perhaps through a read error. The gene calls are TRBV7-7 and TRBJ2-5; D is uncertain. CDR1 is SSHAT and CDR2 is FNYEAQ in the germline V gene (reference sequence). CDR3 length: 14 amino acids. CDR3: CASSPLVSQETQYF. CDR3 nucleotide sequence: TGTGCTAGCAGCCCACTCGTTTCGCAAGAGACCCAGTACTTC.